Given below is one T cell receptor beta chain in context. Antigen: not known. This entry comes from a study of cytomegalovirus exposure and HLA in healthy donors. Study-wide results and caveats: In a later analysis, V- and J-gene trimming of beta chains associated with a DCLRE1C missense variant, replicated independently.

The germline V gene has CDR1 LGHNA and CDR2 YSLEER. The CDR3 runs 15 residues. Losses at the gene ends were 3 bases for V and 1 base for J; bases not matched to a gene: 0. This PCR relied on a set of 60 Vbeta primers and 13 Jbeta primers. Clones were sequenced by immunoSEQ multiplex PCR, and TCRdb holds only the in-frame ones, with some missing. The sample table sets out some 30,000 clones. The source material was PBMCs. The receptor was derived from a man between 40 and 49 years old in good health and CMV-seronegative. The rearrangement links TRBV4-3 to TRBJ2-6, with 7 nucleotides matching TRBD1. The DNA for the CDR3 is TGCGCCAGCAGCCAGACAGGGTCTGGGGCCAACGTCCTGACTTTC. It specifies CASSQTGSGANVLTF.